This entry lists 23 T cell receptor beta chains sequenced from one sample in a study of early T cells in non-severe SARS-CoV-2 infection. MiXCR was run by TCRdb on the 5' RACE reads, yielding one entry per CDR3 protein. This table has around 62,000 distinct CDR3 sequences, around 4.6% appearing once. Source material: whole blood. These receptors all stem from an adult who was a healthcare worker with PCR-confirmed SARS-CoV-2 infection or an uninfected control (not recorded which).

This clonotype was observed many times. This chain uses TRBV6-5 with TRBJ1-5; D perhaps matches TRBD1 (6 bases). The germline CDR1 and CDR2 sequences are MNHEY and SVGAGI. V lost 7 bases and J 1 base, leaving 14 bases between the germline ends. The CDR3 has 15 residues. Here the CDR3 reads CASTRGGTSNQPQHF. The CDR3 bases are TGTGCCAGCACCCGAGGGGGGACGAGCAATCAGCCCCAGCATTTT.

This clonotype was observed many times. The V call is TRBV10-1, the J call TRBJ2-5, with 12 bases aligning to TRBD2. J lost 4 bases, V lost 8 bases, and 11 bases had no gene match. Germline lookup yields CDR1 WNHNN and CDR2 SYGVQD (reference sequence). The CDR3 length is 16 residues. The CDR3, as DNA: TGCGCCAGCCCCGCCCGGGTACTAGCGGGAGGAGAGACCCAGTACTTC. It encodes CASPARVLAGGETQYF.

CDR3 residues: CSARDTGAHNEQFF. CDR3 coding DNA: TGCAGTGCTAGAGATACGGGGGCCCACAATGAGCAGTTCTTC. The rearrangement links TRBV20-1 to TRBJ2-1; perhaps D is TRBD1 or TRBD2 (6 bases each). Trimming removed 0 bases at V and 5 bases at J, with 11 bases between. This CDR3 comprises 14 residues. Germline CDR1 is DFQATT and CDR2 is SNEGSKA (reference sequence).

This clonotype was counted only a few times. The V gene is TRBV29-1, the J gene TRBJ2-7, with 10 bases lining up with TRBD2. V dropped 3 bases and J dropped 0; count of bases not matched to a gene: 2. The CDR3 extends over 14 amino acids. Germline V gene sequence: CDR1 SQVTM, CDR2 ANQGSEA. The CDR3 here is CSVELAGVSYEQYF. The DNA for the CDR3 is TGCAGCGTTGAGCTAGCGGGAGTCTCCTACGAGCAGTACTTC.

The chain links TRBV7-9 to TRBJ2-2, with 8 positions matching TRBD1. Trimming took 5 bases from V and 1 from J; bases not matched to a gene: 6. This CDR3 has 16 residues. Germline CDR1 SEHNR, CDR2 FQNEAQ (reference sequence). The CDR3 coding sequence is TGTGCCAGCAGCAGACCCAGGGGGCAGAACACCGGGGAGCTGTTTTTT. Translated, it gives CASSRPRGQNTGELFF. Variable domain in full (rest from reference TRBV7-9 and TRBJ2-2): DTGVSQNPRHKITKRGQNVTFRCDPISEHNRLYWYRQTLGQGPEFLTYFQNEAQLEKSRLLSDRFSAERPKGSFSTLEIQRTEQGDSAMYLCASSRPRGQNTGELFFGEGSRLTVL.

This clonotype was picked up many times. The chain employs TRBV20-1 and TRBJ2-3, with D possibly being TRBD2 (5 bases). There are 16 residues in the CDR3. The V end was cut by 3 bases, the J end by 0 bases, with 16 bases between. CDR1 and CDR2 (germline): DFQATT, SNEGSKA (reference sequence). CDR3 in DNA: TGCAGTGCTAGGGCCCTGACTCGGGGAAGCACAGATACGCAGTATTTT. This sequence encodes CSARALTRGSTDTQYF.

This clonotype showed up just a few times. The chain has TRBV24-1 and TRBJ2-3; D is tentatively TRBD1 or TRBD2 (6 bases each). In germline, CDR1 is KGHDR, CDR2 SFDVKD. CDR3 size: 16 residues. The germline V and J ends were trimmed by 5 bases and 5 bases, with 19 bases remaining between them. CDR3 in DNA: TGTGCCACCAGTGGGGGGGCGCAAGGTTTTCGAGATACGCAGTATTTT. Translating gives CATSGGAQGFRDTQYF.

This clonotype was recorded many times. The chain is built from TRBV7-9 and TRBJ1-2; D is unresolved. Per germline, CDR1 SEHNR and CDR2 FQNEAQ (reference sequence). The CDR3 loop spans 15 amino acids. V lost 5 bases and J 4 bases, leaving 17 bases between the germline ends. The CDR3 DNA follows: TGTGCCAGCAGCCCCCAAGTGCTCATTGGCTATGGCTACACCTTC. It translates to CASSPQVLIGYGYTF.

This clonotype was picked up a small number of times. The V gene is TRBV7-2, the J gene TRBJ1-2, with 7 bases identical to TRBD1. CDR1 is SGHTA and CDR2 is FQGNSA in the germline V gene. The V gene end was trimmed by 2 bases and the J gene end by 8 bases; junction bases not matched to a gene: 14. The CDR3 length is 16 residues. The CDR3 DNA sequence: TGTGCCAGCAGCTTAAAGGGGTTGTTTGACAGGGACGGCTACACCTTC. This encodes CASSLKGLFDRDGYTF.

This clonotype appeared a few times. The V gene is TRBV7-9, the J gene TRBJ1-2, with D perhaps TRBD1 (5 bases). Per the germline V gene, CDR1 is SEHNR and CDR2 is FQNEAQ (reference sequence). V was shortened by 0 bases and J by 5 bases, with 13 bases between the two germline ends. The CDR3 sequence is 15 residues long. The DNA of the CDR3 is TGTGCCAGCAGCTTAGCGGCGACAGAGAGATATGGCTACACCTTC. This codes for CASSLAATERYGYTF.

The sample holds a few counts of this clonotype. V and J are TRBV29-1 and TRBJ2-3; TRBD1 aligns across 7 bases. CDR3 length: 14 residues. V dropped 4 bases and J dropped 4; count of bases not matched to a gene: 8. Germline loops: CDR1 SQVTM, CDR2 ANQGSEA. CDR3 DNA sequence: TGCAGCGTTGGAAGGACAACAGGGGCAGATACGCAGTATTTT. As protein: CSVGRTTGADTQYF.

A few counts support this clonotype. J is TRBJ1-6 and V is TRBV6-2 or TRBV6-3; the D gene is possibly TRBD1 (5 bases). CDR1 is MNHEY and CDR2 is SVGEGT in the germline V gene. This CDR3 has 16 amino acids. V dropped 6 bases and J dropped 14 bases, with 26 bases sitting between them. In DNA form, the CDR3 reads TGTGCCAGCAGCCCCGTTGGAGTGAGGGACCCCCGATCCCTCCACTTT. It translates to CASSPVGVRDPRSLHF.

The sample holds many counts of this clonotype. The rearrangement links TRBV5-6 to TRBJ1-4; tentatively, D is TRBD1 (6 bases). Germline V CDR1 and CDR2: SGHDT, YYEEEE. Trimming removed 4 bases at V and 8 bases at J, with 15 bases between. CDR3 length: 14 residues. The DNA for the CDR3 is TGTGCCAGCAGCCCTGCACCAGGGGAAGAAAAACTGTTTTTT. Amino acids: CASSPAPGEEKLFF. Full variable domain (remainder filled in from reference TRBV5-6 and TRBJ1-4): DAGVTQSPTHLIKTRGQQVTLRCSPKSGHDTVSWYQQALGQGPQFIFQYYEEEERQRGNFPDRFSGHQFPNYSSELNVNALLLGDSALYLCASSPAPGEEKLFFGSGTQLSVL.

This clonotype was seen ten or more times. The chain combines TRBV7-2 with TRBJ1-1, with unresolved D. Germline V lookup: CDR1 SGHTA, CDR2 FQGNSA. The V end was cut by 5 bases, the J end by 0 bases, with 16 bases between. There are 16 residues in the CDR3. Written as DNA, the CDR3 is TGTGCCAGCAGCCTAAGGGCCGGCCAGTTGAACACTGAAGCTTTCTTT. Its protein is CASSLRAGQLNTEAFF.

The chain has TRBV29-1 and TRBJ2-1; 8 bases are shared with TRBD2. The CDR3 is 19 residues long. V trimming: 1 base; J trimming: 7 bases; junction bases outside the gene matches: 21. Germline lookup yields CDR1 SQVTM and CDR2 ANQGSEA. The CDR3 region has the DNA TGCAGCGTTGAAGTCAATGTGGGGCTAGCGGGCCCACGGGCAAATGAGCAGTTCTTC. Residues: CSVEVNVGLAGPRANEQFF.

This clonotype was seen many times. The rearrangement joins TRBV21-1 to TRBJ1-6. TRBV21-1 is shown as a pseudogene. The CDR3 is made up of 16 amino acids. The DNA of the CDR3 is TGTGCCAGCAGTGCTAAATGGAGCTCCTATAATTCACCCCTCCACTTT. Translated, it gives CASSAKWSSYNSPLHF.

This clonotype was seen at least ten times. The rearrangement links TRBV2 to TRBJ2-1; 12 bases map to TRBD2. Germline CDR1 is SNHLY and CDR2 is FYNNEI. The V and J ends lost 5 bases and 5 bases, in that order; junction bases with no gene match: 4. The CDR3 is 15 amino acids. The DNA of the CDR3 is TGTGCCAGCAGTACTGGACTAGCGGGGAACAATGAGCAGTTCTTC. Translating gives CASSTGLAGNNEQFF.

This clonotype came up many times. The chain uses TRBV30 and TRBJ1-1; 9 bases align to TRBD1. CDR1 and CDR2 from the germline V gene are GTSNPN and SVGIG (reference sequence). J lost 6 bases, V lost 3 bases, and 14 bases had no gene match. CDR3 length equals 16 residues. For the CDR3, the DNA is TGTGCCTGGAGCTCCACAGGGGGCTATTTAAGCGCTGAAGCTTTCTTT. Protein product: CAWSSTGGYLSAEAFF.

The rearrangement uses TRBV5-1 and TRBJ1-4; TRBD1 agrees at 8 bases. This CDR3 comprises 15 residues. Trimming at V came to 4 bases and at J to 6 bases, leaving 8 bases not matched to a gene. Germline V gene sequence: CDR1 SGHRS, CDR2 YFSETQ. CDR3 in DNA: TGCGCCAGCAGCCTCGGACAGGGTGTTCATGAAAAACTGTTTTTT. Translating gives CASSLGQGVHEKLFF.

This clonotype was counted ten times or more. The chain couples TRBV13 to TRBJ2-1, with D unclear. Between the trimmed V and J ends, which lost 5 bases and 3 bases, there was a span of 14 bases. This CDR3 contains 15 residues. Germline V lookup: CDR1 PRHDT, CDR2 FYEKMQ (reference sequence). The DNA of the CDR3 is TGTGCCAGCAGCGGCTTCGGCACAGACTACAATGAGCAGTTCTTC. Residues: CASSGFGTDYNEQFF.

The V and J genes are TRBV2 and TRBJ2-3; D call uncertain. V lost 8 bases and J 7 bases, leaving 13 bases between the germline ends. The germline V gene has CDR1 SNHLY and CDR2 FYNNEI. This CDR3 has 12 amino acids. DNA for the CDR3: TGTGCCAGCCGCGTGGCACATAATACGCAGTATTTT. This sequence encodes CASRVAHNTQYF.

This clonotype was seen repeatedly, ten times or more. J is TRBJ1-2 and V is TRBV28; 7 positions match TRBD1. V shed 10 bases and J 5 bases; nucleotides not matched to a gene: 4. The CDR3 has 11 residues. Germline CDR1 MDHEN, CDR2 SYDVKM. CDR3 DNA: TGTGCCATCCTGACAGGGTATGGCTACACCTTC. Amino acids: CAILTGYGYTF.

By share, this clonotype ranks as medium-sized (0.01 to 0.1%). The CDR3 nucleotides are TGCAGTGCTCCGGAAGGCGGGGGGAGCACAGATACGCAGTATTTT. Amino acid sequence: CSAPEGGGSTDTQYF. The rearrangement joins TRBV20-1 to TRBJ2-3; 8 bases align to TRBD2. The ends lost 5 bases at V and 0 bases at J; junction bases unmatched: 7. CDR1 and CDR2 (germline): DFQATT, SNEGSKA (reference sequence). The CDR3 covers 15 residues.